The 24 T cell receptor beta chains below all came from one sample that was sequenced in a study of technical replicates of blood from a few donors. Repertoires were generated with immunoSEQ multiplex PCR, while TCRdb's copy carries only in-frame clones and drops some. Among tens of thousands of clones listed, 90% to 95% were seen once. Material for sequencing was PBMCs. These receptor sequences come from a human donor in good health. Some clones in this sample may be carry-over from other donors' samples.

This clone appeared many times. The V call is TRBV15, the J call TRBJ1-1; D uncertain. Germline CDR1 and CDR2: LNHNV and YYDKDF (reference sequence). The length of the CDR3 is 14 residues. Trimming removed 0 bases from V and 5 bases from J, with 10 bases in between. The CDR3 sequence is CATSRDLLQTEAFF. DNA for the CDR3: TGTGCCACCAGCAGAGATTTATTGCAGACTGAAGCTTTCTTT.

The count of this clone is one. The rearrangement joins TRBV19 to TRBJ1-6; 8 positions agree with TRBD1. Unmatched junction bases numbered 8, after V lost 5 bases and J lost 8 bases. The CDR3 consists of 15 residues. Germline values: CDR1 LNHDA, CDR2 SQIVND (reference sequence). CDR3 DNA: TGTGCCAGTAGTTTCGGCAGGGGGCTGTATTCACCCCTCCACTTT. Translation: CASSFGRGLYSPLHF.

This clone was found once. This chain links TRBV29-1 with TRBJ1-2; 7 nucleotides agree with TRBD1. V shed 0 bases and J 7 bases; nucleotides not matched to a gene: 8. The CDR3 contains 14 residues. Germline loops: CDR1 SQVTM, CDR2 ANQGSEA. The CDR3 here is CSVEDPIQGFGYTF. The CDR3 nucleotides are TGCAGCGTTGAAGACCCGATACAGGGGTTTGGCTACACCTTC.

This clone was seen once. The chain combines TRBV6-1 with TRBJ1-1, with 7 positions matching TRBD1. The CDR3 extends over 15 amino acids. V trimming: 5 bases; J trimming: 0 bases; junction bases outside the gene matches: 6. Per the germline V gene, CDR1 is MNHNS and CDR2 is SASEGT. In DNA form, the CDR3 reads TGTGCCAGCAGTTTTACCGGGACAGTGAACACTGAAGCTTTCTTT. Translating gives CASSFTGTVNTEAFF.

J is TRBJ2-2 and V is TRBV7-2; TRBD1 matches at 8 bases. Germline CDR1 reads SGHTA; CDR2 reads FQGNSA. The CDR3 spans 16 residues. Unmatched junction bases numbered 9, after V lost 5 bases and J lost 4 bases. CDR3 sequence reads: CASSPRDRRSTGELFF. CDR3 nucleotides: TGTGCCAGCAGCCCCCGGGACAGGAGAAGCACCGGGGAGCTGTTTTTT.

This rearrangement joins TRBV5-4 to TRBJ2-3; a weak D match, TRBD1 (5 bases). Germline V gene sequence: CDR1 SGHNT, CDR2 YYREEE (reference sequence). The CDR3 extends over 13 amino acids. V gave up 3 bases and J gave up 4 bases, with 9 bases separating them. DNA for the CDR3: TGTGCCAGCAGCTCCCAGGGTTCAGATACGCAGTATTTT. Encoded protein: CASSSQGSDTQYF.

The chain has TRBV13 and TRBJ2-2; D ambiguous. Germline V gene lookup returns CDR1 PRHDT and CDR2 FYEKMQ (reference sequence). There are 13 residues in the CDR3. V was cut by 1 base and J by 3 bases, with 3 bases left in between. In DNA, the CDR3 is TGTGCCAGCAGCTTAGCTCACACCGGGGAGCTGTTTTTT. It specifies CASSLAHTGELFF.

The CDR3 DNA reads TGTGCCAGCAGTTACTCGAAGGGCCAGGGCGGAAACACCATATATTTT. It codes for CASSYSKGQGGNTIYF. This rearrangement joins TRBV6-6 to TRBJ1-3, with a possible D match to TRBD1 (5 bases). The CDR3 runs 16 residues. V lost 0 bases and J 4 bases, leaving 13 bases between the germline ends. CDR1 and CDR2 from the germline V gene are MNHNY and SVGAGI (reference sequence).

This CDR3 reads CAWSIGLAGVEQFF. CDR3 sequence (DNA): TGTGCCTGGAGTATCGGACTAGCGGGTGTAGAGCAGTTCTTC. J is TRBJ2-1 and V is TRBV30; 11 bases are shared with TRBD2. The V segment lost 2 bases and the J segment 10 bases; nucleotides outside the gene matches: 7. Germline values: CDR1 GTSNPN, CDR2 SVGIG (reference sequence). There are 14 residues in the CDR3.

This sequence joins TRBV6-1 and TRBJ1-1; TRBD1 is a possible D gene (6 bases). The CDR3 totals 15 residues. The V and J ends lost 6 bases and 1 base respectively, with 15 bases between them. Looked up from germline, CDR1 is MNHNS and CDR2 is SASEGT. CDR3 amino acids: CASSLRTATNTEAFF. In DNA form, the CDR3 reads TGTGCCAGCAGCCTCAGGACAGCAACGAACACTGAAGCTTTCTTT.

The sample holds a few counts of this clone. V gene TRBV6-6 combines with J gene TRBJ1-5; D is undetermined. The length of the CDR3 is 13 residues. Looked up from germline, CDR1 is MNHNY and CDR2 is SVGAGI (reference sequence). Deletions cut 10 bases from V and 2 bases from J, with 12 bases between. The CDR3 nucleotides read TGTGCCACCTCCGTTCGCGGCAATCAGCCCCAGCATTTT. It is translated as CATSVRGNQPQHF.

This clone has a single count. The chain is built from TRBV6-4 and TRBJ1-1; D is unresolved. Trimming removed 1 base at V and 8 bases at J, with 11 bases between. The CDR3 consists of 13 residues. The germline CDR1 and CDR2 sequences are MRHNA and SNTAGT. The CDR3 protein is CASSDFPGAEAFF. The CDR3 coding sequence is TGTGCCAGCAGTGACTTCCCAGGCGCAGAAGCTTTCTTT.

The chain is built from TRBV5-4 and TRBJ1-4; TRBD1 aligns across 7 bases. CDR1 and CDR2 (germline): SGHNT, YYREEE (reference sequence). The CDR3 is 16 residues long. Trimming cost V 2 bases and J 4 bases; bases outside gene matches: 8. CDR3 sequence reads: CASSFGGGANNEKLFF. The CDR3, as DNA: TGTGCCAGCAGCTTTGGAGGGGGCGCTAATAATGAAAAACTGTTTTTT.

This clone has only a few counts. In nucleotides, the CDR3 is TGTGCCAGTAGTATCGGGGGGAAACAGGACTATGGCTACACCTTC. Protein: CASSIGGKQDYGYTF. This sequence joins TRBV19 and TRBJ1-2, with a tentative D call TRBD1 (5 bases). Germline V lookup: CDR1 LNHDA, CDR2 SQIVND (reference sequence). The V gene lost 3 bases and the J gene lost 3 bases, with 14 bases spanning the gap. This CDR3 comprises 15 residues.

The V and J genes are TRBV5-1 and TRBJ2-1; 7 bases are shared with TRBD1. CDR3 length: 16 amino acids. V dropped 1 base and J dropped 5; count of bases not matched to a gene: 9. CDR1 and CDR2 from the germline V gene are SGHRS and YFSETQ. CDR3 nucleotides: TGCGCCAGCAGCTTGCGGCAGAGGGGGCCTGACAATGAGCAGTTCTTC. This codes for CASSLRQRGPDNEQFF. The full variable domain, completed using reference TRBV5-1 and TRBJ2-1, is KAGVTQTPRYLIKTRGQQVTLSCSPISGHRSVSWYQQTPGQGLQFLFEYFSETQRNKGNFPGRFSGRQFSNSRSEMNVSTLELGDSALYLCASSLRQRGPDNEQFFGPGTRLTVL.

To note about this clone: The sample carries other DNA sequences with the same CDR3. V gene TRBV6-5 combines with J gene TRBJ1-2, with D hard to call. Trimming took 0 bases from V and 2 from J, leaving 13 bases between them. The CDR3 is 16 residues long. Germline V gene sequence: CDR1 MNHEY, CDR2 SVGAGI. The CDR3 coding sequence is TGTGCCAGCAGTTACTCGACTGGAGGGTGGAACTATGGCTACACCTTC. It yields the protein CASSYSTGGWNYGYTF.

This sequence joins TRBV2 and TRBJ2-7; 7 bases are shared with TRBD2. The CDR3 loop spans 13 amino acids. CDR1 and CDR2 (germline): SNHLY, FYNNEI. V lost 10 bases, J lost 0 bases, and 6 bases stayed unmatched. CDR3 nucleotide sequence: TGTGCCACCTCGGGGGACTACTCCTACGAGCAGTACTTC. This sequence encodes CATSGDYSYEQYF.

This chain uses TRBV19 with TRBJ2-7, with 7 bases identical to TRBD1. This CDR3 spans 12 amino acids. Trimming took 5 bases from V and 6 from J; bases not matched to a gene: 4. Germline V gives CDR1 LNHDA, CDR2 SQIVND (reference sequence). The CDR3 region is CASSLRTGEQYF. The CDR3 bases are TGTGCCAGTAGTCTTCGGACAGGCGAGCAGTACTTC.

The chain carries TRBV19 and TRBJ2-7; TRBD1 is a possible D gene (6 bases). The CDR3 runs 13 residues. The V end was cut by 4 bases, the J end by 6 bases, with 13 bases between. Germline CDR1 LNHDA, CDR2 SQIVND (reference sequence). As DNA, the CDR3 is TGTGCCAGTAGTACGGGCAGGGGTAGCGAGCAGTACTTC. Its translation: CASSTGRGSEQYF. The full variable domain, rest sourced from reference TRBV19 and TRBJ2-7, is DGGITQSPKYLFRKEGQNVTLSCEQNLNHDAMYWYRQDPGQGLRLIYYSQIVNDFQKGDIAEGYSVSREKKESFPLTVTSAQKNPTAFYLCASSTGRGSEQYFGPGTRLTVT.

The chain employs TRBV5-8 and TRBJ1-1, with a weak D call TRBD1 (6 bases). The CDR3 covers 16 residues. The V and J ends lost 4 bases and 4 bases respectively, with 20 bases between them. From germline, CDR1 is SGHTS and CDR2 YDEGEE. CDR3: CASSRGLDKGGTEAFF. The CDR3 DNA is TGTGCCAGCAGCCGCGGATTGGACAAAGGGGGCACTGAAGCTTTCTTT. Full variable domain (outside the CDR3, taken from reference TRBV5-8 and TRBJ1-1): EAGVTQSPTHLIKTRGQQATLRCSPISGHTSVYWYQQALGLGLQFLLWYDEGEERNRGNFPPRFSGRQFPNYSSELNVNALELEDSALYLCASSRGLDKGGTEAFFGQGTRLTVV.

This clone occurred once. This chain uses TRBV5-1 with TRBJ2-5; D perhaps matches TRBD1 (5 bases). V shed 0 bases and J shed 4 bases, with 10 bases lying between them. The CDR3 spans 14 residues. CDR1 is SGHRS, CDR2 YFSETQ, per germline. CDR3 nucleotide sequence: TGCGCCAGCAGCTTGGTACTTAGGGGAGAGACCCAGTACTTC. Translating it yields CASSLVLRGETQYF. Filled out from reference TRBV5-1 and TRBJ2-5, the complete variable domain reads KAGVTQTPRYLIKTRGQQVTLSCSPISGHRSVSWYQQTPGQGLQFLFEYFSETQRNKGNFPGRFSGRQFSNSRSEMNVSTLELGDSALYLCASSLVLRGETQYFGPGTRLLVL.

The chain is built from TRBV6-1 and TRBJ1-3; D is unresolved. Per germline, CDR1 MNHNS and CDR2 SASEGT. The V and J ends lost 3 bases and 4 bases respectively, with 13 bases between them. The CDR3 is 15 residues long. The CDR3 DNA reads TGTGCCAGCAGTGAGTGGAGGGCGGCGGGAAACACCATATATTTT. Protein sequence: CASSEWRAAGNTIYF.

In this sample, this clone is medium-sized. Other DNA sequences in the sample encode the same CDR3. The rearrangement joins TRBV5-1 to TRBJ2-1; 8 nucleotides agree with TRBD2. Germline CDR1 reads SGHRS; CDR2 reads YFSETQ. The CDR3 totals 14 residues. J lost 4 bases, V lost 3 bases, and 3 bases had no gene match. The CDR3 nucleotides are TGCGCCAGCAGCTCGGCGGGAGGATACAATGAGCAGTTCTTC. This gives the protein CASSSAGGYNEQFF.

This chain connects TRBV7-2 to TRBJ1-1; the D gene is possibly TRBD1 (5 bases). CDR1 is SGHTA, CDR2 FQGNSA, per germline. Trimming cost V 4 bases and J 3 bases, with 12 bases left between them. This CDR3 region has 14 residues. The CDR3 loop reads CASSSQGVHTEAFF. CDR3 sequence (DNA): TGTGCCAGCAGCTCCCAGGGTGTGCACACTGAAGCTTTCTTT.